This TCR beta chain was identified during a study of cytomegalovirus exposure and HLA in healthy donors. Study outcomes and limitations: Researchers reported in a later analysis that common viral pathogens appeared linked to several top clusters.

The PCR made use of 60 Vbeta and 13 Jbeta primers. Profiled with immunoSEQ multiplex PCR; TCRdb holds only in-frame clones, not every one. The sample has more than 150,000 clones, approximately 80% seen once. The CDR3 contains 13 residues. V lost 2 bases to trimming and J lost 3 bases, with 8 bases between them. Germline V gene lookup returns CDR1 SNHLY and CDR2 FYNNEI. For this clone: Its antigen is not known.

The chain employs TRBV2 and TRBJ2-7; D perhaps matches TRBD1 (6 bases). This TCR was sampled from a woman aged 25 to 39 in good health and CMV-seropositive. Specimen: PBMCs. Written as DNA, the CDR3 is TGTGCCAGCAGTGAAAGGGGGATCTACGAGCAGTACTTC. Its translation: CASSERGIYEQYF.